Presented here are 25 T cell receptor beta chains from one specimen sequenced in a study of T cell responses to AZD1222 COVID-19 vaccine. This table comes from immunoSEQ multiplex PCR, and its TCRdb copy is limited to in-frame clones, with some not included. The sample includes approximately 100,000 clones, 85% to 90% of them seen just once. Sequencing was performed on peripheral blood, taken on day 0 of AZD1222 vaccination. Receptor source: an adult in good health.

This rearrangement joins TRBV5-1 to TRBJ1-2; D is uncertain. Trimming cost V 4 bases and J 1 base, with 14 bases left between them. In germline, CDR1 is SGHRS, CDR2 YFSETQ. The CDR3 spans 15 residues. The CDR3 reads CASSPAYSLNYGYTF. The CDR3 nucleotides are TGCGCCAGCAGCCCGGCTTACAGCCTTAACTATGGCTACACCTTC.

This chain links TRBV12-2 with TRBJ2-2; the D call TRBD2 from the table was never checked on the DNA. TRBV12-2 is reported as a pseudogene. The CDR3 consists of 14 residues. Here the CDR3 reads CASRLGLNTGELFF. The CDR3 region has the DNA TGTGCAAGTCGCCTAGGACTGAACACCGGGGAGCTGTTTTTT.

This clone has just one count. This rearrangement joins TRBV6-2 or TRBV6-3 to TRBJ2-1; D perhaps matches TRBD2 (7 bases). This CDR3 region has 15 residues. Trimming took 6 bases from V and 4 from J, leaving 16 bases between them. Germline V gene data show CDR1 as MNHEY and CDR2 as SVGEGT. The CDR3 bases are TGTGCCAGCAGCCCGGGGGCGGGGGAGTACAATGAGCAGTTCTTC. It encodes CASSPGAGEYNEQFF.

The chain recombines TRBV6-5 with TRBJ1-2; tentatively, D is TRBD1 (5 bases). Germline values: CDR1 MNHEY, CDR2 SVGAGI. V dropped 2 bases and J dropped 4 bases, with 11 bases sitting between them. CDR3 length equals 14 residues. DNA of the CDR3: TGTGCCAGCAGTTACAACGGGGGGTCCTATGGCTACACCTTC. Its protein product is CASSYNGGSYGYTF.

The V gene is TRBV9, the J gene TRBJ1-2; no clear D. CDR1 and CDR2 (germline): SGDLS, YYNGEE. Trimming took 0 bases from V and 4 from J, leaving 10 bases between them. CDR3 length equals 14 residues. CDR3 loop: CASSVELGFYGYTF. The CDR3 DNA reads as TGTGCCAGCAGCGTAGAATTGGGGTTCTATGGCTACACCTTC.

The V gene is TRBV5-5, the J gene TRBJ1-2; D is perhaps TRBD1 (6 bases). CDR1 and CDR2 (germline): SGHKS, YYEKEE (reference sequence). The ends were cut back, 4 bases at V and 4 bases at J, with 17 bases in the middle. CDR3 length: 15 residues. Written as DNA, the CDR3 is TGTGCCAGCAGCCCCCTCGGTGGGGGCCGCTATGGCTACACCTTC. It is translated as CASSPLGGGRYGYTF. Using reference TRBV5-5 and TRBJ1-2 for the parts outside the CDR3, the full variable domain is DAGVTQSPTHLIKTRGQQVTLRCSPISGHKSVSWYQQVLGQGPQFIFQYYEKEERGRGNFPDRFSARQFPNYSSELNVNALLLGDSALYLCASSPLGGGRYGYTFGSGTRLTVV.

In DNA, the CDR3 is TGTGCCAGCGGACGTCAGACAGGGAAAACTGAAGCTTTCTTT. Its protein product is CASGRQTGKTEAFF. The chain uses TRBV7-9 and TRBJ1-1; 7 bases are shared with TRBD1. There are 14 residues in the CDR3. V lost 8 bases to trimming and J lost 5 bases; unmatched junction nucleotides: 11. Germline V gene lookup returns CDR1 SEHNR and CDR2 FQNEAQ (reference sequence).

This clone came up a few times. This rearrangement joins TRBV7-9 to TRBJ1-1, with D unclear. V shed 0 bases and J shed 9 bases, with 14 bases lying between them. This CDR3 is built from 14 residues. Germline V gene sequence: CDR1 SEHNR, CDR2 FQNEAQ (reference sequence). The CDR3, as DNA: TGTGCCAGCAGCTTAGCGCCGGTTGGATCTAAAGCTTTCTTT. It specifies CASSLAPVGSKAFF.

The CDR3 DNA reads as TGCAGCGACCTCGCCGGGACTAGTGAGACCCAGTACTTC. It specifies CSDLAGTSETQYF. This chain uses TRBV29-1 with TRBJ2-5; the match to TRBD2 covers 8 bases. This CDR3 has 13 amino acids. CDR1 SQVTM and CDR2 ANQGSEA come from the germline V gene. V was clipped by 7 bases and J by 5 bases; unmatched bases: 9. Supplemented by reference TRBV29-1 and TRBJ2-5, the full variable domain reads SAVISQKPSRDICQRGTSLTIQCQVDSQVTMMFWYRQQPGQSLTLIATANQGSEATYESGFVIDKFPISRPNLTFSTLTVSNMSPEDSSIYLCSDLAGTSETQYFGPGTRLLVL.

This chain uses TRBV5-4 with TRBJ2-5; no clear D. Germline loops: CDR1 SGHNT, CDR2 YYREEE (reference sequence). The V and J ends lost 0 bases and 7 bases respectively, with 13 bases between them. The CDR3 is made up of 14 amino acids. CDR3 in amino acids: CASSLDPDPGTQYF. CDR3 in DNA: TGTGCCAGCAGCTTGGACCCGGACCCTGGGACCCAGTACTTC.

V gene TRBV10-3 combines with J gene TRBJ1-2, with 10 bases lining up with TRBD1. This CDR3 has 15 residues. Trimming at V came to 3 bases and at J to 4 bases, leaving 5 bases not matched to a gene. CDR1 ENHRY and CDR2 SYGVKD come from the germline V gene. In DNA form, the CDR3 reads TGTGCCATCAGTGAAGGGACAGGGGTTGTCTATGGCTACACCTTC. Its protein is CAISEGTGVVYGYTF.

This clone was picked up a small number of times. The chain uses TRBV3-1 (or the pseudogene TRBV3-2) and TRBJ2-7; unclear D gene. Germline V gene lookup returns CDR1 LGHDT and CDR2 YNNKEL (reference sequence). The V gene lost 3 bases and the J gene lost 6 bases, with 9 bases spanning the gap. The length of the CDR3 is 12 residues. DNA of the CDR3: TGTGCCAGCAGCCAGAACCTCATCGAGCAGTACTTC. This gives the protein CASSQNLIEQYF.

The rearrangement links TRBV11-2 to TRBJ1-5; unclear D gene. This CDR3 has 13 amino acids. With 0 bases removed from V and 7 bases from J, the gap between germline ends came to 7 bases. The V gene's germline CDR1 is SGHAT and CDR2 FQNNGV. This CDR3 is CASSLEHGQPQHF. As DNA, the CDR3 is TGTGCCAGCAGCTTAGAACACGGCCAGCCCCAGCATTTT. The entire variable domain, with the rest obtained from reference TRBV11-2 and TRBJ1-5, is as follows: EAGVAQSPRYKIIEKRQSVAFWCNPISGHATLYWYQQILGQGPKLLIQFQNNGVVDDSQLPKDRFSAERLKGVDSTLKIQPAKLEDSAVYLCASSLEHGQPQHFGDGTRLSIL.

This chain connects TRBV9 to TRBJ1-6, with unresolved D. V dropped 2 bases and J dropped 7 bases, with 13 bases sitting between them. The CDR3 has 15 residues. Germline loops: CDR1 SGDLS, CDR2 YYNGEE. DNA for the CDR3: TGTGCCAGCAGCGTGAGTAGGTTGCCGAATTCACCCCTCCACTTT. Protein product: CASSVSRLPNSPLHF.

DNA for the CDR3: TGTGCCAGCACCCCGTTTGGGGGGCTGAGAGGTGGCTACACCTTC. It translates to CASTPFGGLRGGYTF. This chain connects TRBV28 to TRBJ1-2; perhaps TRBD1 as D (6 bases). The CDR3 is made up of 15 amino acids. Germline lookup yields CDR1 MDHEN and CDR2 SYDVKM. Trimming removed 7 bases at V and 7 bases at J, with 22 bases between.

V usage is TRBV10-3 and J usage is TRBJ1-4; D gene uncertain. This CDR3 comprises 13 residues. The V end was cut by 2 bases, the J end by 3 bases, with 4 bases between. In germline, CDR1 is ENHRY, CDR2 SYGVKD. CDR3 loop: CAISEGANEKLFF. The DNA for the CDR3 is TGTGCCATCAGTGAGGGCGCTAATGAAAAACTGTTTTTT.

This chain connects TRBV7-2 to TRBJ2-7; tentatively, D is TRBD2 (7 bases). Germline V gene sequence: CDR1 SGHTA, CDR2 FQGNSA. The CDR3 consists of 14 residues. With 5 bases removed from V and 3 bases from J, the gap between germline ends came to 14 bases. CDR3 coding DNA: TGTGCCAGCAGCGCCCGGGGGGCCTTCTACGAGCAGTACTTC. It codes for CASSARGAFYEQYF.

The chain uses TRBV7-9 and TRBJ2-5; 7 bases fit TRBD1. This CDR3 contains 13 residues. Germline assignment: CDR1 SEHNR and CDR2 FQNEAQ (reference sequence). J gave up 5 bases and V 4 bases, and 4 bases lay outside the gene matches. The CDR3 protein is CASSYDRVETQYF. CDR3 coding DNA: TGTGCCAGCAGCTACGACAGGGTTGAGACCCAGTACTTC.

V is TRBV18 and J is TRBJ1-1; tentatively, D is TRBD1 (5 bases). CDR3 length: 16 residues. The germline CDR1 and CDR2 sequences are KGHSH and LQKENI. Trimming shortened V by 1 base and J by 6 bases, and 18 bases separated the two germline ends. The CDR3 sequence: CASSPQVIGDHAEAFF. The CDR3 nucleotides are TGTGCCAGCTCACCACAGGTAATAGGGGATCACGCTGAAGCTTTCTTT. Looking up the rest from reference TRBV18 and TRBJ1-1 gives the full variable domain: NAGVMQNPRHLVRRRGQEARLRCSPMKGHSHVYWYRQLPEEGLKFMVYLQKENIIDESGMPKERFSAEFPKEGPSILRIQQVVRGDSAAYFCASSPQVIGDHAEAFFGQGTRLTVV.

This chain connects TRBV19 to TRBJ1-2; D might be TRBD1 (5 bases). The CDR3 is 14 amino acids. Trimming cost V 6 bases and J 4 bases, with 15 bases left between them. Germline-derived CDR1 and CDR2 are LNHDA and SQIVND (reference sequence). The CDR3 sequence: CASSGLEGIYGYTF. The CDR3 nucleotides are TGTGCCAGTAGCGGGCTTGAGGGGATCTATGGCTACACCTTC.

V and J are TRBV3-1 (or the pseudogene TRBV3-2) and TRBJ1-3; D call uncertain. V was pared by 3 bases and J by 8 bases, with 17 bases between. The CDR3 spans 15 residues. Germline CDR1 LGHDT, CDR2 YNNKEL (reference sequence). Written as DNA, the CDR3 is TGTGCCAGCAGCCAGCCGTCAGCCGGCGGTGACACCATATATTTT. It translates to CASSQPSAGGDTIYF.

The chain employs TRBV6-5 and TRBJ1-4; D is possibly TRBD1 (6 bases). Trimming took off 6 bases at V and 6 bases at J, with 17 bases between the two ends. Germline CDR1 reads MNHEY; CDR2 reads SVGAGI. This CDR3 comprises 15 residues. CDR3 nucleotides: TGTGCCAGCAGACGAACAGGGCTCGGGTATGAAAAACTGTTTTTT. Protein sequence: CASRRTGLGYEKLFF.

The chain couples TRBV11-2 to TRBJ2-6; 9 bases align to TRBD1. Trimming removed 5 bases from V and 0 bases from J; junction bases left unmatched: 5. The CDR3 has 17 residues. Germline V lookup: CDR1 SGHAT, CDR2 FQNNGV. CDR3 in amino acids: CASSPGTGNSGANVLTF. The CDR3 DNA reads as TGTGCCAGCAGCCCCGGGACAGGGAACTCTGGGGCCAACGTCCTGACTTTC.

The rearrangement links TRBV18 to TRBJ1-2; D not resolved. CDR1 and CDR2 (germline): KGHSH, LQKENI. Deletions cut 3 bases from V and 0 bases from J, with 8 bases between. This CDR3 is 14 amino acids long. The CDR3, as DNA: TGTGCCAGCTCACCCCGGGGAGCTAACTATGGCTACACCTTC. Encoded protein: CASSPRGANYGYTF.

The sample holds a few counts of this clone. This chain uses TRBV4-1 with TRBJ2-3, with D possibly matching TRBD2 (6 bases). The CDR3 totals 15 residues. The germline V and J ends were trimmed by 0 bases and 6 bases, with 13 bases remaining between them. Looked up from germline, CDR1 is MGHRA and CDR2 is YSYEKL. This chain's CDR3 is CASSQEGGARDTQYF. The CDR3 DNA is TGCGCCAGCAGCCAAGAGGGCGGGGCCAGGGATACGCAGTATTTT.